The 25 T cell receptor beta chains reported below all come from one sample, sequenced in a study of blood T cell repertoires in COVID-19. Assay used: immunoSEQ multiplex PCR; TCRdb lists only in-frame clones, some missing. The sample lists 55,000 to 75,000 clones; roughly 88% were seen once. Material: peripheral blood. The receptor source for this set is a human donor in a cohort sampled during active COVID-19.

CDR3 protein: CASRPGTATNYGYTF. CDR3 nucleotides: TGTGCCAGTAGACCCGGGACAGCAACTAACTATGGCTACACCTTC. The chain is built from TRBV19 and TRBJ1-2, with 7 nucleotides matching TRBD1. The length of the CDR3 is 15 residues. Trimming cost V 6 bases and J 0 bases; bases outside gene matches: 7. The germline CDR1 and CDR2 sequences are LNHDA and SQIVND (reference sequence).

The chain carries TRBV5-1 and TRBJ1-4; D may be TRBD1 (6 bases). The CDR3 has 15 amino acids. V was shortened by 2 bases and J by 6 bases, with 14 bases between the two germline ends. Germline CDR1 reads SGHRS; CDR2 reads YFSETQ. CDR3 amino acids: CASSLETGRHEKLFF. As DNA, the CDR3 is TGCGCCAGCAGCTTAGAGACAGGACGACATGAAAAACTGTTTTTT.

The chain carries TRBV5-1 and TRBJ2-7; 9 nucleotides align to TRBD1. With 8 bases clipped from V and 0 bases from J, the junction kept 6 bases outside the gene matches. The CDR3 is 14 amino acids. CDR1 is SGHRS, CDR2 YFSETQ, per germline. The CDR3: CASKTGGTSYEQYF. CDR3 sequence (DNA): TGCGCCAGTAAGACAGGGGGAACCTCCTACGAGCAGTACTTC.

This clone was counted between two and nine times. The chain joins TRBV19 to TRBJ1-5, with D maybe TRBD1 (5 bases). Germline V gene sequence: CDR1 LNHDA, CDR2 SQIVND (reference sequence). The CDR3 runs to 13 residues. Trimming removed 3 bases from V and 5 bases from J, with 8 bases in between. The CDR3 protein is CASSIPGDQPQHF. The CDR3 nucleotides are TGTGCCAGTAGTATCCCGGGGGATCAGCCCCAGCATTTT.

This chain joins TRBV18 and TRBJ1-1, with D possibly TRBD1 on 6 matching bases. V gave up 6 bases and J gave up 2 bases, with 13 bases separating them. CDR1 is KGHSH and CDR2 is LQKENI in the germline V gene. This CDR3 is 14 amino acids long. CDR3 protein: CASSSGGGNTEAFF. The CDR3 coding sequence is TGTGCCAGCTCCTCCGGTGGGGGCAACACTGAAGCTTTCTTT.

CDR3 sequence (DNA): TGCGCCAGCAGCTTGGTCCCTGGGACTCCTTTCAATGAGCAGTTCTTC. This gives the protein CASSLVPGTPFNEQFF. The rearrangement links TRBV5-1 to TRBJ2-1, with a tentative D call TRBD2 (6 bases). Germline loops: CDR1 SGHRS, CDR2 YFSETQ. The V end was cut by 0 bases, the J end by 6 bases, with 16 bases between. The CDR3 loop spans 16 amino acids.

V usage is TRBV9 and J usage is TRBJ2-5; TRBD2 matches 12 bases. Losses at the gene ends were 3 bases for V and 5 bases for J; bases not matched to a gene: 8. The CDR3 extends over 16 amino acids. CDR1 is SGDLS and CDR2 is YYNGEE in the germline V gene. This chain's CDR3 is CASSARLAGAGETQYF. The CDR3, as DNA: TGTGCCAGCAGCGCCCGACTAGCGGGAGCGGGGGAGACCCAGTACTTC.

About this clone: The same CDR3 is also encoded by other DNA sequences in this sample. CDR3 protein: CASSQDLGTGGGRDNEQYF. The CDR3 DNA follows: TGTGCCAGCAGCCAAGATCTTGGGACAGGGGGGGGTCGGGACAACGAGCAGTACTTC. This chain connects TRBV3-1 (or the pseudogene TRBV3-2) to TRBJ2-7; 11 nucleotides match TRBD1. The germline gives CDR1 LGHDT, CDR2 YNNKEL (reference sequence). The CDR3 is made up of 19 amino acids. V was pared by 0 bases and J by 5 bases, with 15 bases of the junction left unmatched.

CDR3 in amino acids: CASSGGRGSPSYEQYF. The DNA for the CDR3 is TGTGCCAGCAGTGGAGGGAGGGGTTCCCCTTCCTACGAGCAGTACTTC. The chain employs TRBV2 and TRBJ2-7; 7 positions agree with TRBD2. Germline V gene data show CDR1 as SNHLY and CDR2 as FYNNEI. J was trimmed by 1 base and V by 4 bases; bases with no gene match: 10. The CDR3 is 16 residues long.

This chain links TRBV7-8 with TRBJ2-5; D might be TRBD2 (6 bases). V dropped 3 bases and J dropped 6 bases, with 14 bases sitting between them. The germline V gene encodes CDR1 SGHVS and CDR2 FQNEAQ. The CDR3 sequence is 14 residues long. CDR3: CASSFYTSMKTQYF. CDR3 nucleotides: TGTGCCAGCAGCTTCTATACTAGCATGAAGACCCAGTACTTC.

The J gene is TRBJ2-1, the V gene TRBV11-3, with 7 bases aligning to TRBD1. Germline V gives CDR1 SGHNT, CDR2 YENEEA. Losses at the gene ends were 5 bases for V and 7 bases for J; bases not matched to a gene: 5. The CDR3 has 13 residues. The CDR3 protein is CASSMDRKNEQFF. CDR3 nucleotides: TGTGCCAGCAGCATGGACAGGAAGAATGAGCAGTTCTTC.

The CDR3: CASSQDPGLEQYF. The DNA for the CDR3 is TGCGCCAGCAGCCAAGATCCTGGCCTCGAGCAGTACTTC. The chain uses TRBV4-3 and TRBJ2-7, with D hard to call. The V and J ends lost 0 bases and 6 bases respectively, with 9 bases between them. The CDR3 sequence is 13 residues long. Germline V gene sequence: CDR1 LGHNA, CDR2 YSLEER.

The chain joins TRBV18 to TRBJ1-1; D is possibly TRBD1 (5 bases). The CDR3 length is 17 residues. Trimming removed 3 bases at V and 1 base at J, with 18 bases between. CDR1 is KGHSH, CDR2 LQKENI, per germline. The CDR3 loop reads CASSPLRWTTGNTEAFF. For the CDR3, the DNA is TGTGCCAGCTCACCCCTACGGTGGACAACAGGGAACACTGAAGCTTTCTTT.

The chain uses TRBV7-8 and TRBJ1-1; D might be TRBD1 (5 bases). In germline, CDR1 is SGHVS, CDR2 FQNEAQ. Trimming cost V 3 bases and J 0 bases, with 11 bases left between them. The CDR3 has 15 amino acids. As DNA, the CDR3 is TGTGCCAGCAGCTTCGGGGGTAACATGAACACTGAAGCTTTCTTT. Translating it yields CASSFGGNMNTEAFF.

The gene calls are TRBV6-2 or TRBV6-3 and TRBJ1-5; the D is unclear. This CDR3 spans 15 amino acids. V was pared by 0 bases and J by 1 base, with 7 bases between. Germline values: CDR1 MNHEY, CDR2 SVGEGT. CDR3 bases: TGTGCCAGCAGTTACTCCGGGTTAAGCAATCAGCCCCAGCATTTT. It is translated as CASSYSGLSNQPQHF.

The chain combines TRBV7-3 with TRBJ2-2; TRBD1 might be the D (8 bases). This CDR3 has 15 amino acids. In germline, CDR1 is SGHTA, CDR2 FQGTGA. The V gene lost 3 bases and the J gene lost 3 bases, with 11 bases spanning the gap. The CDR3 is CASSFTGGDTGELFF. The DNA of the CDR3 is TGTGCCAGCAGCTTCACAGGGGGGGACACCGGGGAGCTGTTTTTT.

This clone was seen more than once but under ten times. The rearrangement joins TRBV6-2 or TRBV6-3 to TRBJ2-7; 7 nucleotides align to TRBD2. The J segment lost 1 base and the V segment lost 4 bases, leaving 4 bases of the junction unmatched. Looked up from germline, CDR1 is MNHEY and CDR2 is SVGEGT. This CDR3 region has 14 residues. CDR3 sequence: CASSSAGPSYEQYF. CDR3 DNA: TGTGCCAGCAGTTCAGCGGGACCATCCTACGAGCAGTACTTC.

The chain recombines TRBV11-1 with TRBJ2-7; perhaps TRBD2 as D (6 bases). The V gene's germline CDR1 is SGHAT and CDR2 FQDESV (reference sequence). The CDR3 has 12 residues. With 1 base removed from V and 6 bases from J, the gap between germline ends came to 7 bases. CDR3 region: CASSLEGGEQYF. CDR3 DNA: TGTGCCAGCAGCTTAGAGGGAGGCGAGCAGTACTTC.

CDR3 sequence (DNA): TGTGCCAGCAGCCCTACTAGCGGGTCCTACGAGCAGTACTTC. Translated, it gives CASSPTSGSYEQYF. The chain recombines TRBV6-2 or TRBV6-3 with TRBJ2-7; 9 bases agree with TRBD2. CDR3 length: 14 amino acids. The V gene's germline CDR1 is MNHEY and CDR2 SVGEGT. The V and J ends lost 6 bases and 1 base, in that order; junction bases with no gene match: 4.

The chain couples TRBV4-3 to TRBJ2-2, with 11 nucleotides matching TRBD2. The CDR3 covers 15 residues. CDR1 is LGHNA and CDR2 is YSLEER in the germline V gene. Trimming removed 4 bases from V and 5 bases from J; junction bases left unmatched: 3. The CDR3 sequence is CASSPPSGGTGELFF. The CDR3 DNA reads TGCGCCAGCAGCCCCCCTAGCGGGGGGACCGGGGAGCTGTTTTTT.

This clone has only a few counts. This chain connects TRBV9 to TRBJ2-2; 8 bases line up with TRBD2. With 1 base clipped from V and 5 bases from J, the junction kept 10 bases outside the gene matches. CDR1 is SGDLS, CDR2 YYNGEE, per germline. The CDR3 is made up of 17 amino acids. CDR3 protein: CASSVLAGATRTGELFF. The CDR3 DNA follows: TGTGCCAGCAGCGTACTAGCGGGTGCCACCAGGACCGGGGAGCTGTTTTTT.

The chain couples TRBV13 to TRBJ1-2; possible D gene TRBD1, 6 bases. CDR3 size: 14 residues. The germline CDR1 and CDR2 sequences are PRHDT and FYEKMQ (reference sequence). V was pared by 6 bases and J by 4 bases, with 15 bases between. The CDR3 DNA is TGTGCCAGCAGGCCTCGGGGGGGCCCCTATGGCTACACCTTC. Amino acids: CASRPRGGPYGYTF.

The chain employs TRBV7-6 and TRBJ1-6, with a tentative D call TRBD1 (6 bases). CDR1 and CDR2 from the germline V gene are SGHVS and FNYEAQ. This CDR3 comprises 15 residues. The V gene lost 1 base and the J gene lost 8 bases, with 12 bases spanning the gap. For the CDR3, the DNA is TGTGCCAGCAGCTTAGAAACAGGGAGGGATTCACCCCTCCACTTT. It is translated as CASSLETGRDSPLHF.

The chain carries TRBV2 and TRBJ2-1, with D maybe TRBD2 (6 bases). The germline gives CDR1 SNHLY, CDR2 FYNNEI. The CDR3 is made up of 16 amino acids. Trimming took off 8 bases at V and 3 bases at J, with 20 bases between the two ends. CDR3 in amino acids: CASLSLRGIVYNEQFF. The CDR3 DNA sequence: TGTGCCAGCCTGTCCCTCCGCGGGATAGTCTACAATGAGCAGTTCTTC.

The chain links TRBV28 to TRBJ1-1; possible D gene TRBD1, 5 bases. Germline V CDR1 and CDR2: MDHEN, SYDVKM. Trimming removed 3 bases at V and 2 bases at J, with 19 bases between. This CDR3 has 17 residues. This CDR3 reads CASSFSFEGGDNTEAFF. In DNA form, the CDR3 reads TGTGCCAGCAGTTTTTCCTTCGAGGGAGGGGATAACACTGAAGCTTTCTTT.